This T cell receptor (beta chain) was profiled in a study of CD8+ T cells in alopecia areata. The overall study: Tofacitinib was taken orally by treated patients, and the dose was 5 to 10 mg twice daily. Tofacitinib administration persisted for 6 to 18 months, succeeded by 6 months off drug.

In the case of this clone: Its antigen is unknown.

As for treatment: oral pan-JAK inhibitor, 5-10 mg twice daily. Germline V gives CDR1 SEHNR, CDR2 FQNEAQ (reference sequence). The CDR3 consists of 14 residues. V was clipped by 5 bases and J by 3 bases; unmatched bases: 7. Whole-study findings and limits: Scalp samples also yield sequences from resident alphabeta T cells of normal skin. Scalp clonality and expanded CD8+ clones among the top 100 fell significantly with tofacitinib.

cDNA reverse transcribed from extracted RNA served as the sequencing template. The protocol was immunoSEQ multiplex PCR, while the TCRdb copy is restricted to in-frame clones and leaves out a portion. The sample records about 180,000 clones, 53% being singletons. The sequence was collected from a human donor with alopecia areata. The chain combines TRBV7-9 with TRBJ2-7, with 7 bases aligning to TRBD1. Specimen: CD8+ T cells sorted from blood, collected at week 24, from a patient treated with tofacitinib. The CDR3 loop reads CASSPRTGRYEQYF. The CDR3 DNA is TGTGCCAGCAGCCCCAGGACAGGACGCTACGAGCAGTACTTC.